This is a list of T cell receptor beta chains from one sample in a study of shared clonotypes between healthy human individuals. Clones were sequenced by immunoSEQ multiplex PCR, and TCRdb holds only the in-frame ones, with some missing. Seen here are 600,000 to 800,000 clones, over 60% observed once, and the top ten hold more than 1.5%. The sequenced sample was memory CD4+ T cells sorted from blood. All receptors derive from a woman between 25 and 40 years old in good health. Both conserved end residues are part of each CDR3.

CDR3 length	V gene	J gene	CDR3 protein
15	TRBV6-4	TRBJ2-1	CASSPTSGSNNEQFF
12	TRBV5-1	TRBJ1-2	CASSPDGYGYTF
13	TRBV6-1	TRBJ1-1	CASSDWGNTEAFF
16	TRBV4-1	TRBJ2-6	CASSQVQGSGANVLTF
14	TRBV9	TRBJ2-4	CASSVGLAKNIQYF
14	TRBV4-1	TRBJ2-2	CASSLAGGPGELFF
15	TRBV5-1	TRBJ1-1	CASSHRDRASTEAFF
11	TRBV20-1	TRBJ1-1	CSAPRQGEAFF
14	TRBV19	TRBJ1-4	CASGAGTRLGKLFF
15	TRBV5-4	TRBJ2-1	CASSLVAREYNEQFF
15	TRBV7-3	TRBJ2-3	CASSLNAGGPDTQYF
15	TRBV7-9	TRBJ2-7	CASSLAGGSFYEQYF
15	TRBV28	TRBJ1-5	CASSLIGARNQPQHF
14	TRBV2	TRBJ1-2	CASSGVRGSYGYTF
16	TRBV25-1	TRBJ1-1	CASSELAEGMNTEAFF
15	TRBV5-8	TRBJ2-7	CASTKDTLGVYEQYF
15	TRBV5-1	TRBJ2-4	CASSLGQEDRPIQYF
13	TRBV28	TRBJ2-7	CASSPTFSYEQYF
16	TRBV2	TRBJ1-1	CASSESRREGGTEAFF
15	TRBV6-6	TRBJ2-5	CASSYASGSQETQYF
15	TRBV25-1	TRBJ2-5	CASRGGQRNQETQYF
18	TRBV9	TRBJ2-1	CASSVEVWGASSYNEQFF
18	TRBV25-1	TRBJ1-1	CASSEYATGGPMNTEAFF
16	TRBV5-6	TRBJ2-1	CASSPTGARGYDEQFF
11	TRBV14	TRBJ2-1	CASSDRTEQFF
14	TRBV4-1	TRBJ1-2	CASSQPGQLYGYTF
17	TRBV28	TRBJ2-6	CASSFHSLDSGANVLTF
13	TRBV2	TRBJ1-2	CAGRGGSDYGYTF
14	TRBV5-4	TRBJ2-7	CASSVQADSYEQYF
13	TRBV29-1	TRBJ1-1	CSVGVIRDTEAFF
15	TRBV19	TRBJ1-1	CASSIDVRPNTEAFF
14	TRBV25-1	TRBJ2-4	CASSEVGAKNIQYF
13	TRBV5-6	TRBJ2-5	CASSPLEDETQYF
14	TRBV6-5	TRBJ2-2	CASMDGSNTGELFF
12	TRBV5-1	TRBJ2-1	CASRLTGPEQFF
14	TRBV5-1	TRBJ2-1	CASSPTSGTDEQFF
17	TRBV11-2	TRBJ2-1	CASSLALVAGGPNEQFF
14	TRBV19	TRBJ2-5	CASSHGPIFETQYF
16	TRBV27	TRBJ2-1	CASSLSTSGRAKEQFF
14	TRBV28	TRBJ1-5	CASSSLKGLRPQHF
13	TRBV5-6	TRBJ2-5	CASSLVGQETQYF
17	TRBV19	TRBJ1-1	CASSMVWQGRANTEAFF
15	TRBV7-2	TRBJ2-3	CASSPPGQGGHTQYF
14	TRBV5-1	TRBJ1-3	CASSLGQGGNTIYF
15	TRBV4-1	TRBJ2-1	CASSQGTGVHNEQFF
15	TRBV28	TRBJ1-3	CASSSTTGRLLGIYF
14	TRBV7-8	TRBJ2-7	CASSPTRRAYEQYF
18	TRBV5-1	TRBJ2-3	CASSLVMLGDQGTDTQYF
10	TRBV21-1	TRBJ2-5	CAAGKETQYF
16	TRBV7-8	TRBJ2-2	CASSRLGNANTGELFF
17	TRBV13	TRBJ2-2	CASSPKTSGTNTGELFF
14	TRBV27	TRBJ2-1	CASSSQAGYNEQFF
16	TRBV2	TRBJ2-1	CASSEEGLVAYNEQFF
11	TRBV2	TRBJ2-5	CASRIRETQYF
15	TRBV15	TRBJ2-3	CATSSYRESPDTQYF